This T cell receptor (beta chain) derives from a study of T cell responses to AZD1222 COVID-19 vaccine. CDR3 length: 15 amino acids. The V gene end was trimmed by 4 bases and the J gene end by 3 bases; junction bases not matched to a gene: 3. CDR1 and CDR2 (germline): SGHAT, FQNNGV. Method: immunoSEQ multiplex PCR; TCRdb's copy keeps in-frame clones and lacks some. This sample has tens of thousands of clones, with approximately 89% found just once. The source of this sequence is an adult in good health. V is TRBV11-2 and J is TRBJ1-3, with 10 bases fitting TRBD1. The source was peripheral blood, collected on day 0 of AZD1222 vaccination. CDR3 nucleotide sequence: TGTGCCAGCAGCTCCCGGACAGGGGGTGGAAACACCATATATTTT. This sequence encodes CASSSRTGGGNTIYF.